The clone carrying this T cell receptor (beta chain) appeared a few times. MiXCR was run by TCRdb on the RT-PCR reads, yielding one entry per CDR3 protein. The sample lists under 550,000 distinct CDR3 sequences; approximately 7.7% were seen once. The entry originates in a study of response to subunit inactivated influenza vaccine. Trimming removed 3 bases from V and 4 bases from J; junction bases left unmatched: 9. The CDR3 extends over 17 amino acids. The germline gives CDR1 DFQATT, CDR2 SNEGSKA (reference sequence). Source: PBMCs from blood, taken less than 30 months after vaccination. The receptor's source is a man in his fifties or sixties who received an inactivated influenza vaccine. The J gene is TRBJ2-3, the V gene TRBV20-1, with 14 bases identical to TRBD2. The CDR3 spells CSASAEGLAGAADTQYF. CDR3 nucleotides: TGCAGTGCTAGCGCCGAGGGACTAGCGGGAGCGGCAGATACGCAGTATTTT.